This T cell receptor (beta chain) was obtained from a study of CD8 T cells in ankylosing spondylitis. The CDR3 has 10 amino acids. Germline CDR1 SQVTM, CDR2 ANQGSEA. Trimming took off 7 bases at V and 6 bases at J, with 7 bases between the two ends. General study findings and limits: Disease-linked clones reportedly concentrated significantly in matched ankylosing spondylitis synovial fluid.

TCRdb called the 5' RACE reads again in MiXCR, with one record for every CDR3 protein. The data contain about 240,000 distinct CDR3 sequences, less than 9.5% of them seen just once; the ten biggest clones take up roughly 4.9%. This clonotype showed up many times. Its target is unknown. The specimen was blood, either unsorted or a sorted T cell fraction (not recorded which). This TCR was recovered from a female donor with ankylosing spondylitis or in good health (not recorded which). This chain uses TRBV29-1 with TRBJ2-1; D not certain. This chain's CDR3 is CSGLGNEQFF. The CDR3 DNA follows: TGCAGCGGGCTAGGCAATGAGCAGTTCTTC.